This is a list of T cell receptor beta chains from one sample in a study of CD8+CD57+ T cells in acquired aplastic anemia. TCRdb re-called the reads through MiXCR, storing one row per CDR3 protein. The sample records 200,000 to 250,000 distinct CDR3 sequences, 60% to 65% being singletons. Input material: sorted CD4+, CD8+, or CD8+CD57+ T cells (not recorded which) from PBMCs. These receptors all stem from a human donor in good health. CDR3s include the opening cysteine and the closing phenylalanine or tryptophan. The order of the fields is clone size, D gene, J gene, V gene, CDR3 DNA, CDR3 protein. The D gene is left open where the match is weak. Clone size is stated in some rows and not others, as once, few, many or a class when expanded.

>NA|NA|TRBJ1-1|TRBV15
TGTGCCACCAGCAGTGGAGGCCTCAGGAACACTGAAGCTTTCTTT
CATSSGGLRNTEAFF
>NA|NA|TRBJ2-7|TRBV20-1
TGCAGTGCTAGGGGTACGGGGGAGTGGCACGAGCAGTACTTC
CSARGTGEWHEQYF
>NA|NA|TRBJ2-7|TRBV4-2
TGTGCCAGCAGTGTTACCGGGACCCTCTCCTACGAGCAGTACTTC
CASSVTGTLSYEQYF
>once|NA|TRBJ1-1|TRBV20-1
TGCAGTGCCAGACGGACAGCTAACACTGAAGCTTTCTTT
CSARRTANTEAFF
>many|NA|TRBJ1-1|TRBV9
TGTGCCAGCAGCGTAGTATTGAACGCTGAAGCTTTCTTT
CASSVVLNAEAFF
>NA|TRBD1|TRBJ2-3|TRBV20-1
TGCAGTGCTTGGACAGGGTCGGATACGCAGTATTTT
CSAWTGSDTQYF
>NA|NA|TRBJ2-2|TRBV28
TGTGCCAACAGTTCCAGGGGTAACACCGGGGAGCTGTTTTTT
CANSSRGNTGELFF
>many|NA|TRBJ1-1|TRBV19
TGTGCCAGTAGTACCAGGACCGCTATGAACACTGAAGCTTTCTTT
CASSTRTAMNTEAFF
>few|NA|TRBJ1-1|TRBV7-9
TGTGCCAGCAGCTTGGGACGGGACGTGGCTTTCTTT
CASSLGRDVAFF
>many|NA|TRBJ2-3|TRBV7-3
TGTGCCAGCAGCTTAGGGACTGGACCGTCTGGAGATACGCAGTATTTT
CASSLGTGPSGDTQYF
>many|NA|TRBJ1-2|TRBV25-1
TGTGCCAGCAGTGATGCAGGCTACACCTTC
CASSDAGYTF
>NA|TRBD1|TRBJ2-3|TRBV20-1
TGCAGTGCTAGAAGGCAGGGGGCGTCAGATACGCAGTATTTT
CSARRQGASDTQYF
>NA|NA|TRBJ2-7|TRBV15
TGTGCCACCAGCAGAGACAGGGGTTTGGAGCAGTACTTC
CATSRDRGLEQYF
>many|NA|TRBJ1-2|TRBV30
TGTGCCTGGAGTAGCGAGGGCTACACCTTC
CAWSSEGYTF
>few|TRBD2|TRBJ2-3|TRBV28
TGTGCCAGCAGTTTATATACTAGCGGGATTAAAGATACGCAGTATTTT
CASSLYTSGIKDTQYF
>NA|NA|TRBJ2-1|TRBV20-1
TGCAGTGCTAGAGGCACCCATTACGATGAGCAGTTCTTC
CSARGTHYDEQFF
>NA|NA|TRBJ1-1|TRBV7-9
TGTGCCAGCAGCCCAGATAGACAGATGAACACTGAAGCTTTCTTT
CASSPDRQMNTEAFF
>NA|NA|TRBJ2-1|TRBV5-6
TGTGCCAGCAGCAGTAGAGGGGCTGAGCAGTTCTTC
CASSSRGAEQFF